This T cell receptor (beta chain) stems from a study of blood T cell repertoires in COVID-19. Source study methods: Using reference gene primer amplification, nucleated cell counts were estimated. Generated by immunoSEQ multiplex PCR, the TCRdb table keeps only in-frame clones and is missing some. Clone size and the V and J calls come from that table; the DNA yielded D and trimming. The data contain over 250,000 clones, approximately 85% of them singletons. This clone was detected once. Trimming cost V 7 bases and J 1 base; bases outside gene matches: 9. The CDR3 consists of 15 residues. CDR1 and CDR2 from the germline V gene are SGHNT and YYREEE (reference sequence).

The sample comprised peripheral blood. J is TRBJ1-1 and V is TRBV5-4; 8 positions match TRBD1. This TCR derives from a man aged 45-60 years with active or convalescent COVID-19. Written as DNA, the CDR3 is TGTGCCAGCGGGTCCTCAGGGGGCGGGAACACTGAAGCTTTCTTT. This codes for CASGSSGGGNTEAFF. The whole variable domain, remainder taken from reference TRBV5-4 and TRBJ1-1, is ETGVTQSPTHLIKTRGQQVTLRCSSQSGHNTVSWYQQALGQGPQFIFQYYREEENGRGNFPPRFSGLQFPNYSSELNVNALELDDSALYLCASGSSGGGNTEAFFGQGTRLTVV.